Below, 21 T cell receptor beta chains from the same sample are listed, as sequenced in a study of blood T cell repertoires in COVID-19. Libraries were prepared by immunoSEQ multiplex PCR; TCRdb keeps only in-frame clonotypes and omits some of them. The sample carries a few hundred thousand clones, around four fifths recorded once. The sequencing sample was made of peripheral blood. The source of these receptors is a man aged 60 to 69 who had recovered from COVID-19.

This chain joins TRBV5-1 and TRBJ2-7, with 7 bases lining up with TRBD2. Looked up from germline, CDR1 is SGHRS and CDR2 is YFSETQ. V lost 2 bases and J lost 4; bases outside the gene matches: 15. The CDR3 spans 17 residues. In DNA, the CDR3 is TGCGCCAGCAGCTTTGAGACCGGGACTACCTTCGCATACGAGCAGTACTTC. Translating it yields CASSFETGTTFAYEQYF.

The chain has TRBV5-1 and TRBJ2-7, with unresolved D. The CDR3 covers 12 residues. Looked up from germline, CDR1 is SGHRS and CDR2 is YFSETQ. V was clipped by 4 bases and J by 6 bases, with 11 bases between them. The CDR3 region is CASSPASGEQYF. The CDR3 DNA reads as TGCGCCAGCAGCCCCGCGTCGGGCGAGCAGTACTTC. Based on the CDR3 plus reference TRBV5-1 and TRBJ2-7, the full variable domain is KAGVTQTPRYLIKTRGQQVTLSCSPISGHRSVSWYQQTPGQGLQFLFEYFSETQRNKGNFPGRFSGRQFSNSRSEMNVSTLELGDSALYLCASSPASGEQYFGPGTRLTVT.

V and J are TRBV5-3 and TRBJ1-4, with TRBD1 matching over 7 bases. TRBV5-3 is known as an ORF, though its function is uncertain. J was trimmed by 2 bases and V by 3 bases; bases with no gene match: 4. The CDR3 is 15 amino acids. Here the CDR3 DNA reads TGTGCCAGAAGCTGGAAACAGGGGACTAATGAAAAACTGTTTTTT. It encodes CARSWKQGTNEKLFF.

The chain employs TRBV5-6 and TRBJ1-2, with 7 bases aligning to TRBD1. V gave up 4 bases and J gave up 8 bases; unmatched junction bases: 14. CDR1 and CDR2 from the germline V gene are SGHDT and YYEEEE. CDR3 length equals 15 residues. The CDR3 protein is CASSPTVRQGSGYTF. CDR3 DNA sequence: TGTGCCAGCAGCCCGACCGTTCGACAGGGCTCCGGCTACACCTTC.

This clone was seen only once. The CDR3 DNA sequence: TGCGCCAGCAGCCAAGATGTCGGGGGAGCGGGGAATGAGCAGTTCTTC. Its protein is CASSQDVGGAGNEQFF. The chain recombines TRBV4-1 with TRBJ2-1, with TRBD2 matching over 7 bases. Germline CDR1 MGHRA, CDR2 YSYEKL. The CDR3 spans 16 residues. V trimming: 0 bases; J trimming: 7 bases; junction bases outside the gene matches: 9.

The chain recombines TRBV14 with TRBJ2-1; 8 bases agree with TRBD2. The CDR3 spans 15 residues. Germline lookup yields CDR1 SGHDN and CDR2 FVKESK. Trimming at V came to 0 bases and at J to 6 bases, leaving 4 bases not matched to a gene. The CDR3 bases are TGTGCCAGCAGCCAAGAAACGGGGGGGGTCAATGAGCAGTTCTTC. Protein: CASSQETGGVNEQFF.

The V call is TRBV7-6, the J call TRBJ2-7, with a possible D match to TRBD2 (8 bases). The CDR3 is 15 amino acids. Trimming removed 5 bases at V and 0 bases at J, with 14 bases between. Germline CDR1 and CDR2: SGHVS and FNYEAQ. The CDR3 DNA sequence: TGTGCCAGCAGCGCGACAGGGACTAGCTCCTACGAGCAGTACTTC. Encoded protein: CASSATGTSSYEQYF.

The gene calls are TRBV19 and TRBJ1-2, with 8 bases identical to TRBD1. The germline V gene encodes CDR1 LNHDA and CDR2 SQIVND (reference sequence). CDR3 length: 15 residues. Trimming cost V 5 bases and J 8 bases; bases outside gene matches: 13. The CDR3: CASSSASDRAGGYTF. Here the CDR3 DNA reads TGTGCCAGTAGTTCCGCCTCGGACAGGGCGGGAGGCTACACCTTC.

The rearrangement joins TRBV27 to TRBJ1-6; TRBD1 is a possible D gene (5 bases). Trimming took 2 bases from V and 3 from J, leaving 11 bases between them. CDR1 and CDR2 (germline): MNHEY, SMNVEV (reference sequence). The CDR3 contains 16 residues. This CDR3 reads CASSLVLQGYNSPLHF. CDR3 nucleotides: TGTGCCAGCAGTTTAGTCCTGCAGGGCTATAATTCACCCCTCCACTTT.

The chain uses TRBV9 and TRBJ2-1; D possibly corresponds to TRBD2 (5 bases). CDR1 SGDLS and CDR2 YYNGEE come from the germline V gene. V was cut by 0 bases and J by 1 base, with 14 bases left in between. The CDR3 totals 17 residues. This CDR3 reads CASSVVGGRRSYNEQFF. CDR3 bases: TGTGCCAGCAGCGTAGTAGGTGGGAGAAGATCCTACAATGAGCAGTTCTTC.

V gene TRBV2 combines with J gene TRBJ2-3; TRBD1 is a possible D gene (6 bases). The V and J ends lost 2 bases and 2 bases respectively, with 8 bases between them. This CDR3 comprises 14 residues. CDR1 and CDR2 (germline): SNHLY, FYNNEI. The CDR3 spells CASSEWDITDTQYF. The DNA for the CDR3 is TGTGCCAGCAGTGAATGGGACATCACAGATACGCAGTATTTT.

The chain links TRBV11-2 to TRBJ2-7; TRBD2 aligns across 8 bases. The CDR3 is 15 residues long. Per the germline V gene, CDR1 is SGHAT and CDR2 is FQNNGV. V trimming: 3 bases; J trimming: 3 bases; junction bases outside the gene matches: 7. The CDR3 protein is CASSFTSGSRYEQYF. In DNA, the CDR3 is TGTGCCAGCAGCTTTACAAGCGGGAGTCGCTACGAGCAGTACTTC.

This chain joins TRBV10-2 and TRBJ2-7; 13 bases are shared with TRBD2. With V trimmed by 2 bases and J by 5 bases, 0 bases remained unmatched. The V gene's germline CDR1 is WSHSY and CDR2 SAAADI. There are 14 residues in the CDR3. The CDR3 reads CASSEGLAGDEQYF. CDR3 coding DNA: TGCGCCAGCAGTGAGGGACTAGCGGGAGACGAGCAGTACTTC.

J is TRBJ1-5 and V is TRBV9, with a tentative D call TRBD1 (6 bases). CDR3 length: 14 amino acids. Trimming took 4 bases from V and 7 from J, leaving 15 bases between them. Germline loops: CDR1 SGDLS, CDR2 YYNGEE. This CDR3 is CASSRAGEYQPQHF. CDR3 sequence (DNA): TGTGCCAGCAGCCGGGCAGGGGAGTACCAGCCCCAGCATTTT.

The rearrangement links TRBV7-3 to TRBJ2-1; a weak D match, TRBD1 (6 bases). Germline CDR1 reads SGHTA; CDR2 reads FQGTGA. The CDR3 sequence is 11 residues long. V lost 7 bases to trimming and J lost 12 bases, with 13 bases between them. The CDR3 DNA follows: TGTGCCAGCAAAAAAAGCAGGGGGCAGTTCTTC. Protein product: CASKKSRGQFF.

The gene calls are TRBV6-6 and TRBJ2-7; TRBD2 matches at 13 bases. V lost 6 bases, J lost 4 bases, and 6 bases stayed unmatched. The germline V gene has CDR1 MNHNY and CDR2 SVGAGI (reference sequence). This CDR3 is built from 15 residues. CDR3 coding DNA: TGTGCCAGCAGCCCCGGGACTAGCGGGATTTACGAGCAGTACTTC. This translates into CASSPGTSGIYEQYF.

This clone appeared a single time. This chain uses TRBV30 with TRBJ2-7; TRBD2 might be the D (5 bases). Trimming pared 1 base from V and 6 bases from J, leaving 13 bases between. The CDR3 consists of 13 residues. Per germline, CDR1 GTSNPN and CDR2 SVGIG (reference sequence). CDR3 sequence: CAWSGRAVGEQYF. The CDR3 DNA reads as TGTGCCTGGAGTGGGCGGGCGGTGGGCGAGCAGTACTTC.

This clone has a count of ten or more. The chain carries TRBV7-9 and TRBJ2-7, with TRBD1 matching over 8 bases. The CDR3 has 15 residues. The germline CDR1 and CDR2 sequences are SEHNR and FQNEAQ (reference sequence). V lost 4 bases to trimming and J lost 5 bases; unmatched junction nucleotides: 10. CDR3 amino acids: CASSSVETGVNEQYF. DNA for the CDR3: TGTGCCAGCAGCTCTGTCGAGACAGGGGTTAACGAGCAGTACTTC.

The rearrangement joins TRBV5-1 to TRBJ2-5; D unclear. V shed 0 bases and J shed 3 bases, with 6 bases lying between them. The CDR3 has 13 residues. Per germline, CDR1 SGHRS and CDR2 YFSETQ. The CDR3 reads CASSLGHEETQYF. The DNA for the CDR3 is TGCGCCAGCAGCTTGGGACATGAAGAGACCCAGTACTTC.

This clone was counted between two and nine times. The identical CDR3 is also encoded by other nucleotide sequences in the sample. The V gene is TRBV5-1, the J gene TRBJ2-2; D is perhaps TRBD1 (5 bases). Trimming cost V 4 bases and J 3 bases, with 10 bases left between them. The CDR3 length is 14 residues. Germline-derived CDR1 and CDR2 are SGHRS and YFSETQ. The CDR3 here is CASSADTYTGELFF. For the CDR3, the DNA is TGCGCCAGCAGCGCGGACACCTACACCGGGGAGCTGTTTTTT.

In this sample, this clone turned up a few times. The chain recombines TRBV3-1 (or the pseudogene TRBV3-2) with TRBJ1-3; 7 bases map to TRBD1. This CDR3 has 16 residues. Germline V CDR1 and CDR2: LGHDT, YNNKEL (reference sequence). V trimming: 4 bases; J trimming: 2 bases; junction bases outside the gene matches: 8. The CDR3 sequence is CASSPLRDSAGNTIYF. The CDR3 DNA reads TGTGCCAGCAGCCCGCTCCGGGACAGCGCTGGAAACACCATATATTTT.